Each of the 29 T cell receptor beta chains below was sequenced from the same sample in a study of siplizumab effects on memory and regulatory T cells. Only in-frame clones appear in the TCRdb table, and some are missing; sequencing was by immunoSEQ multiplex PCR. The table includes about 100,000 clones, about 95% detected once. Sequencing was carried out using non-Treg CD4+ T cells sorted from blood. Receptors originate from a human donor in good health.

Here the CDR3 DNA reads TGTGCCAGCAGTGGAAGGACAGAAAGTAACTATGGCTACACCTTC. This encodes CASSGRTESNYGYTF. The rearrangement uses TRBV2 and TRBJ1-2; weak D call: TRBD1 (6 bases). With 4 bases removed from V and 1 base from J, the gap between germline ends came to 13 bases. This CDR3 has 15 amino acids. In germline, CDR1 is SNHLY, CDR2 FYNNEI.

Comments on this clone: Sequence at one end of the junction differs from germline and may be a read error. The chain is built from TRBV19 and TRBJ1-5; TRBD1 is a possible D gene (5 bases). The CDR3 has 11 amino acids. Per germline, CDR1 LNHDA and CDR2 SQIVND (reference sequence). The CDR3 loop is CASSSRTRPAF. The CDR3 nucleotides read TGTGCCAGTAGTTCCAGGACAAGGCCCGCTTTT.

In DNA, the CDR3 is TGCAGCACCGCCGAGGGGGGCACAGATACGCAGTATTTT. It specifies CSTAEGGTDTQYF. The chain is built from TRBV29-1 and TRBJ2-3; D is perhaps TRBD1 (6 bases). The germline V gene encodes CDR1 SQVTM and CDR2 ANQGSEA. Trimming left V 8 bases short and J 1 base short, with 13 bases between. This CDR3 is 13 amino acids long.

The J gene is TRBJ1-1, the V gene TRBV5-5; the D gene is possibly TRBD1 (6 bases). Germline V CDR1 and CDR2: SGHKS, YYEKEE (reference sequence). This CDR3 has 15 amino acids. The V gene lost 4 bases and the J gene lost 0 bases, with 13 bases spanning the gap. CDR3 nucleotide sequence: TGTGCCAGCAGCCCAGGGGTTCGAGTGAACACTGAAGCTTTCTTT. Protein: CASSPGVRVNTEAFF.

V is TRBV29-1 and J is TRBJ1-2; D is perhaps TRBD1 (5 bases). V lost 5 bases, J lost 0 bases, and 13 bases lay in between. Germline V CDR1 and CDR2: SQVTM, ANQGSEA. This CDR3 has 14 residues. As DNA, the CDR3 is TGCAGCGTTTGGGACCGTACCTCTAACTATGGCTACACCTTC. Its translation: CSVWDRTSNYGYTF.

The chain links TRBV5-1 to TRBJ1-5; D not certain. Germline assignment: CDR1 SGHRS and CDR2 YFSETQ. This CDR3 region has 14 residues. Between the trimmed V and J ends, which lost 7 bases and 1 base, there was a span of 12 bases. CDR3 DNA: TGCGCCAGCGTTCCGGAGGGAAGCAATCAGCCCCAGCATTTT. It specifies CASVPEGSNQPQHF.

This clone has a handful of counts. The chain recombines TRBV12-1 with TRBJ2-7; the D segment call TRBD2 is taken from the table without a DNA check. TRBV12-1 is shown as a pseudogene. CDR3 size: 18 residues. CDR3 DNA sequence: TGTGCCAGCAGCTTTTCACTCTTAGCGGGAGCGTCTGGGTCCGAGCAGTACTTC. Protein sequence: CASSFSLLAGASGSEQYF.

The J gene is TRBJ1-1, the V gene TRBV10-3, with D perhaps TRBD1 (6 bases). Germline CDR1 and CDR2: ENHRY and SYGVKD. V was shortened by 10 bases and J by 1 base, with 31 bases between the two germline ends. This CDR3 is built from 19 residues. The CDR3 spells CATTIGGLSNLYKNTEAFF. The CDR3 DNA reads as TGTGCCACCACGATTGGGGGCTTATCGAATCTTTACAAGAACACTGAAGCTTTCTTT.

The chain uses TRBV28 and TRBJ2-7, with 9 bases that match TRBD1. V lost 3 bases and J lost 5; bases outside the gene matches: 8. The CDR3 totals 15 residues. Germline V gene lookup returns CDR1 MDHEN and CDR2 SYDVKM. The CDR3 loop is CASSLPGTGSHEQYF. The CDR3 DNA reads TGTGCCAGCAGTTTGCCCGGGACAGGGTCCCACGAGCAGTACTTC.

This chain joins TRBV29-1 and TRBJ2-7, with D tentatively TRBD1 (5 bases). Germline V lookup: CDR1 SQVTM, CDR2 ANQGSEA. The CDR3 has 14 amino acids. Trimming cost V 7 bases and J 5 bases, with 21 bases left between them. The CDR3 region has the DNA TGCAGCGCGCCCGACAGAGTTCTTTTGGACGAGCAGTACTTC. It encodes CSAPDRVLLDEQYF.

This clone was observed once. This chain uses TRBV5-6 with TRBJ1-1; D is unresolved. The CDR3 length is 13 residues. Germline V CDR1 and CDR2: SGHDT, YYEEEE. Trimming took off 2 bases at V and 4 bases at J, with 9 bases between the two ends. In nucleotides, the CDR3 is TGTGCCAGCAGCTTTTTAGAGGGCACTGAAGCTTTCTTT. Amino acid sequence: CASSFLEGTEAFF. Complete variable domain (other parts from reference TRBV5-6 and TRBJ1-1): DAGVTQSPTHLIKTRGQQVTLRCSPKSGHDTVSWYQQALGQGPQFIFQYYEEEERQRGNFPDRFSGHQFPNYSSELNVNALLLGDSALYLCASSFLEGTEAFFGQGTRLTVV.

The chain's CDR3 is CASSTRTGGMLINIQYF. The DNA of the CDR3 is TGTGCCAGCAGCACGCGGACAGGGGGAATGCTGATAAACATTCAGTACTTC. The rearrangement uses TRBV5-6 and TRBJ2-4; 10 nucleotides agree with TRBD1. Germline lookup yields CDR1 SGHDT and CDR2 YYEEEE. The CDR3 is 17 residues long. The ends lost 4 bases at V and 6 bases at J; junction bases unmatched: 13.

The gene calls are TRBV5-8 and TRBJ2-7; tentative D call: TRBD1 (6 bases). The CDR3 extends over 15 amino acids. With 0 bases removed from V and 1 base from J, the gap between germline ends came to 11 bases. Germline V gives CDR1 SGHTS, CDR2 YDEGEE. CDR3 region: CASSLGLTGSYEQYF. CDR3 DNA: TGTGCCAGCAGCTTGGGACTAACAGGGTCCTACGAGCAGTACTTC.

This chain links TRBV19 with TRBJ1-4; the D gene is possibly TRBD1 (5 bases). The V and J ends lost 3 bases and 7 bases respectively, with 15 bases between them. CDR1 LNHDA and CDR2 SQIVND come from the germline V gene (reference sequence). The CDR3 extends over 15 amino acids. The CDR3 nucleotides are TGTGCCAGTAGTATCCCCTCGCAGGGACGTGAAAAACTGTTTTTT. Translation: CASSIPSQGREKLFF.

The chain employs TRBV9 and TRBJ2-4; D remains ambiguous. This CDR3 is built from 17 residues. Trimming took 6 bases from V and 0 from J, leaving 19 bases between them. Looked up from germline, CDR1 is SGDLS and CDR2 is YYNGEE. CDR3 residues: CASTRVSAHLAKNIQYF. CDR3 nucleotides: TGTGCCAGCACCCGGGTGTCAGCACATCTAGCCAAAAACATTCAGTACTTC.

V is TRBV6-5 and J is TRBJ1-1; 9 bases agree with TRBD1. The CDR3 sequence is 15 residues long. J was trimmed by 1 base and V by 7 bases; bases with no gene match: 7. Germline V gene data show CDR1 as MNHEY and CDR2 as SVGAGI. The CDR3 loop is CASTGTGLSNTEAFF. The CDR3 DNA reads TGTGCCAGCACCGGGACAGGGCTGTCGAACACTGAAGCTTTCTTT.

The CDR3 nucleotides read TGTGCCAGCAGGATAACCCCCGCCACCGGGGAGCTGTTTTTT. This codes for CASRITPATGELFF. The rearrangement joins TRBV27 to TRBJ2-2; D not resolved. Trimming cost V 6 bases and J 4 bases, with 12 bases left between them. Germline V gene lookup returns CDR1 MNHEY and CDR2 SMNVEV (reference sequence). The CDR3 contains 14 residues.

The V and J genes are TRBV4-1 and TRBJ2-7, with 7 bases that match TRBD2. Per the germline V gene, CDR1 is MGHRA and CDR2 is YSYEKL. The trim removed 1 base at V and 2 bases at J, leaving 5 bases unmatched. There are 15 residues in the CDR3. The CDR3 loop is CASSQGVAGAYEQYF. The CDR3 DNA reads TGCGCCAGCAGCCAAGGAGTAGCGGGCGCCTACGAGCAGTACTTC.

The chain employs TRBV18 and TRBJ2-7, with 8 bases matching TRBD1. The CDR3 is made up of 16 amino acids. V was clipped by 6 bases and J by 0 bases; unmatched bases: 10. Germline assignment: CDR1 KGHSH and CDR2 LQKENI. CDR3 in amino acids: CASSPSGGHSSYEQYF. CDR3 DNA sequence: TGTGCCAGCTCTCCATCAGGGGGCCATAGCTCCTACGAGCAGTACTTC. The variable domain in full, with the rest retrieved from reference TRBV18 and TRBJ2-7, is NAGVMQNPRHLVRRRGQEARLRCSPMKGHSHVYWYRQLPEEGLKFMVYLQKENIIDESGMPKERFSAEFPKEGPSILRIQQVVRGDSAAYFCASSPSGGHSSYEQYFGPGTRLTVT.

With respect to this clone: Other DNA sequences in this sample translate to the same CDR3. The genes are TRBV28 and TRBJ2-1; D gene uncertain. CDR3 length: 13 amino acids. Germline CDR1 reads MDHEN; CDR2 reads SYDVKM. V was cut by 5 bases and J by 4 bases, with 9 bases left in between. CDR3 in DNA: TGTGCCAGCAGTCGTCCGATTTACAATGAGCAGTTCTTC. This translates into CASSRPIYNEQFF.

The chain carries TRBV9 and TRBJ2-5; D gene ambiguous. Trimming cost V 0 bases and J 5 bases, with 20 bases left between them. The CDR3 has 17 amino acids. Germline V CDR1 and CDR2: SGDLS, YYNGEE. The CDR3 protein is CASSVGAANTPWETQYF. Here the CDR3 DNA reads TGTGCCAGCAGCGTAGGTGCGGCCAACACACCATGGGAGACCCAGTACTTC.

The CDR3 reads CASSLVDKYEQYF. In DNA form, the CDR3 reads TGTGCCAGCAGCTTGGTAGACAAATACGAGCAGTACTTC. The chain joins TRBV5-5 to TRBJ2-7; D gene uncertain. The V end was cut by 0 bases, the J end by 4 bases, with 8 bases between. Germline assignment: CDR1 SGHKS and CDR2 YYEKEE (reference sequence). The CDR3 totals 13 residues.

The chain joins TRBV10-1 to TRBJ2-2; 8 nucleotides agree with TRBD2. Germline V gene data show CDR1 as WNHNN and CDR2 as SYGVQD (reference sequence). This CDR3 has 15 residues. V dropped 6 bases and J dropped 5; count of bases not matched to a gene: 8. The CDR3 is CASSTGGAGTGELFF. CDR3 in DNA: TGCGCCAGCAGCACGGGGGGGGCAGGAACCGGGGAGCTGTTTTTT.

The CDR3 nucleotides read TGTGCCAGTAGTATAGGAGACAGGGTCTTTCAGCCCCAGCATTTT. Its protein product is CASSIGDRVFQPQHF. This sequence joins TRBV19 and TRBJ1-5; 7 positions agree with TRBD1. This CDR3 spans 15 amino acids. J was trimmed by 6 bases and V by 1 base; bases with no gene match: 6. The germline gives CDR1 LNHDA, CDR2 SQIVND (reference sequence).

The CDR3 region is CASSYSKNQPQHF. In DNA form, the CDR3 reads TGTGCCAGCAGTTACTCGAAGAATCAGCCCCAGCATTTT. The chain links TRBV6-5 to TRBJ1-5; D remains unclear. The germline V and J ends were trimmed by 0 bases and 4 bases, with 4 bases remaining between them. Looked up from germline, CDR1 is MNHEY and CDR2 is SVGAGI. This CDR3 region has 13 residues.

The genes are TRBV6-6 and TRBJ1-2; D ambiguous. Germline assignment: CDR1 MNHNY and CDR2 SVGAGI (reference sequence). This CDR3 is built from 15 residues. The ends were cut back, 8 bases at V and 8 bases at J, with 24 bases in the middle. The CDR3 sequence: CASLSLSGGAFGYTF. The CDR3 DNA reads TGTGCCAGCCTGAGTCTTTCGGGCGGAGCATTCGGCTACACCTTC.

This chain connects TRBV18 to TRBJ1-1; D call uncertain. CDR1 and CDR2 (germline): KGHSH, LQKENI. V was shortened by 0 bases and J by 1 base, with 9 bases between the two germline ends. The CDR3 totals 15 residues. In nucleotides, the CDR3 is TGTGCCAGCTCACCACCGGGTCTACAGAACACTGAAGCTTTCTTT. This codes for CASSPPGLQNTEAFF.

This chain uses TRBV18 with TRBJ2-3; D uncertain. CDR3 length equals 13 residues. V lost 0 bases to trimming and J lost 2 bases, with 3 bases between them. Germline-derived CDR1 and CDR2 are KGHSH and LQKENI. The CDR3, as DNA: TGTGCCAGCTCACCACCGAACACAGATACGCAGTATTTT. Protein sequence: CASSPPNTDTQYF.

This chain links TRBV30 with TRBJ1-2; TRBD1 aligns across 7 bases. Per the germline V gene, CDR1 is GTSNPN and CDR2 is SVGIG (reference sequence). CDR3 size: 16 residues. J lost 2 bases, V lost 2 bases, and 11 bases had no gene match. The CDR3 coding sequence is TGTGCCTGGAGTCCCAGTTACAGGGGAACAAACTATGGCTACACCTTC. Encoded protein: CAWSPSYRGTNYGYTF.